This T cell receptor (beta chain) came from a study of Graves' ophthalmopathy and Graves' hyperthyroidism. Amplification targeted the TCR beta CDR3 regions, with RNA transcripts as the source material. RT-PCR was first run with HTBI primers, then multiplex PCR in a second round. In TCRdb, the multiplex PCR reads were re-called with MiXCR into one record per CDR3 protein. In the table there are about 500,000 distinct CDR3 sequences, under 45% of which are singletons. Findings and limits, study-wide: Clonotypes were expanded in thyroid at above 0.001 frequency, and most also appeared in blood. Discrimination between ophthalmopathy and stable hyperthyroidism by a 13-signature model showed about 89% sensitivity and 70% to 84% specificity. At about 70% sensitivity and about 72% specificity, the model predicted progression of the ophthalmopathy.

This clonotype was seen at least ten times. Its specificity is not known. The clonotype was recovered from an adult man with Graves' hyperthyroidism. The specimen sequenced was peripheral blood or thyroid tissue (not recorded which).

The CDR3 sequence: CASGTVGDGYTF. In DNA form, the CDR3 reads TGTGCTAGTGGTACTGTAGGGGACGGCTACACCTTC. This sequence joins TRBV12-5 and TRBJ1-2; TRBD1 is a possible D gene (5 bases). Germline V CDR1 and CDR2: LGHNT, FRNRAP. The germline V and J ends were trimmed by 5 bases and 8 bases, with 12 bases remaining between them. CDR3 length: 12 residues.